These T cell receptor beta chains were read from a single sample in a study of T cell clonotyping in hematopoietic cell transplantation. Here immunoSEQ multiplex PCR was the method, and the copy in TCRdb shows in-frame clones only, minus some. The sample consists of about 43,000 clones, roughly 85% of them appearing once. Here the sequenced sample was peripheral blood mononuclear cells, taken before stem cell transplant. The receptors were gathered from a man in his fifties or sixties with acute myeloid leukemia. Some clones in this sample may be carry-over from other donors' samples. CDR3s leave out the opening cysteine and the closing phenylalanine or tryptophan. The size entry is marked missing in some rows and otherwise reads once, few, many or a size class.

>NA|TRBJ1-2|15|TRBV10-2
ASSESGGSASNYGYT
>NA|TRBJ1-5|15|TRBV28
ASSLPQQGGSNQPQH
>NA|TRBJ2-5|13|TRBV10-3
AISELDRGRVTQY
>NA|TRBJ1-6|13|TRBV15
ATSRTTGGRSPLH
>NA|TRBJ1-5|13|TRBV19
ASSKKAPSNQPQH
>NA|TRBJ1-2|12|TRBV7-6
ASSLVQGTYGYT
>few|TRBJ1-2|12|TRBV5-4
ASRRTGGDYGYT
>NA|TRBJ2-1|14|TRBV7-3
ASSAGQGRRYNEQF
>few|TRBJ1-2|12|TRBV5-5
ASSSGQGADGYT
>NA|TRBJ1-5|10|TRBV6-1
ASRQGVQPQH
>NA|TRBJ2-5|12|TRBV5-8
ASSLRTTQETQY
>once|TRBJ1-2|10|TRBV6-6
ASSRDSYGYT
>NA|TRBJ2-3|9|TRBV20-1
SAVLASTQY
>NA|TRBJ2-7|13|TRBV11-2
ASSPDPQGLWEQY
>NA|TRBJ2-5|11|TRBV28
ASSLGGWETQY
>NA|TRBJ1-2|9|TRBV28
ASPVNYGYT
>NA|TRBJ1-1|10|TRBV28
ATKGGNTEAF
>NA|TRBJ2-7|13|TRBV5-4
ASSLPPDRDYEQY
>NA|TRBJ1-1|13|TRBV7-9
ASSSRQGGYTEAF
>NA|TRBJ2-7|12|TRBV28
ASFGHQLSYEQY
>few|TRBJ1-5|14|TRBV6-1
ASSELAEAQGQPQH
>NA|TRBJ2-7|14|TRBV7-6
ASSWSRDADSYEQY
>NA|TRBJ2-3|14|TRBV4-3
ASSQDLLDITDTQY
>NA|TRBJ1-1|12|TRBV7-2
ASSLAGGTTEAF
>NA|TRBJ2-1|13|TRBV6-6
ASSVAGTSYHEQF
>NA|TRBJ2-1|13|TRBV7-7
ASSLVETGYNEQF
>NA|TRBJ2-7|14|TRBV28
ASSTSREGLGYEQY
>NA|TRBJ1-4|14|TRBV21-1
ASSNGGRQGNEKLF
>NA|TRBJ1-2|11|TRBV2
ASSENRGSGYT
>NA|TRBJ2-1|11|TRBV9
ASSGTPTLQQF
>few|TRBJ1-1|10|TRBV29-1
SCRLVNTEAF
>NA|TRBJ1-2|12|TRBV28
ASSPPDTNYGYT
>NA|TRBJ2-3|11|TRBV4-1
ASEGGMTDTQY
>NA|TRBJ2-5|10|TRBV30
AWSVGGETQY
>NA|TRBJ2-7|10|TRBV5-4
ASSLMRDEQY
>NA|TRBJ2-7|16|TRBV28
ASSPTSYLGQGTYEQY
>few|TRBJ2-1|13|TRBV4-3
ASSRVTGGEDEQF
>NA|TRBJ2-7|13|TRBV4-1
ASSQGQVSSYEQY
>NA|TRBJ1-5|16|TRBV21-1
ASSKETGTGVRSQPQH
>NA|TRBJ2-3|13|TRBV7-6
ASSLGPAGADTQY
>NA|TRBJ1-4|12|TRBV9
ASSVGRINEKLF
>NA|TRBJ1-2|12|TRBV5-1
ASTETGGRYGYT
>few|TRBJ1-6|14|TRBV4-2
ASSQGFTPDNSPLH
>NA|TRBJ2-7|14|TRBV4-1
ASREGTSGGVYEQY
>NA|TRBJ1-5|13|TRBV7-9
ASSLGRLLDQPQH
>NA|TRBJ1-6|12|TRBV2
ASQPWTDNSPLH
>once|TRBJ2-5|12|TRBV5-1
ASSLRDVQETQY
>NA|TRBJ2-4|14|TRBV9
ASSVGSSETKNIQY
>NA|TRBJ2-5|14|TRBV10-3
AINDPGRRQQETQY
>NA|TRBJ2-5|15|TRBV9
ASSVLILAGGGETQY
>NA|TRBJ2-5|11|TRBV7-3
ASSKGRGETQY
>NA|TRBJ1-1|12|TRBV29-1
SVGDRVMNTEAF
>NA|TRBJ1-3|16|TRBV7-2
ASSLYLYRQDAGNTIY
>NA|TRBJ2-5|11|TRBV19
ASNAAGAETQY
>NA|TRBJ1-1|14|TRBV19
ASRPRGGARNTEAF
>NA|TRBJ2-6|15|TRBV5-1
ASSLDLVNSGANVLT